Listed below are T cell receptor beta chains from one sample, sequenced in a study of blood T cell repertoires in COVID-19. Produced via immunoSEQ multiplex PCR; TCRdb's table is partial and in-frame only. The sample carries about 81,000 clones, 85% to 90% recorded once. What was sequenced was peripheral blood. All receptors come from a woman aged 70-85 years with acute or convalescent COVID-19. CDR3s include the opening cysteine and the closing phenylalanine or tryptophan. D genes are given only for firm matches. Clone size appears in some rows only: once, few, many, or a class for an expanded clone.

v_call,j_call,d_call,clone_size,cdr3_aa,cdr3_nt
TRBV5-1,TRBJ2-1,NA,NA,CASSFQNEQFF,TGCGCCAGCAGCTTCCAGAATGAGCAGTTCTTC
TRBV13,TRBJ2-1,TRBD2,NA,CASSLETSGSNEQFF,TGTGCCAGCAGCTTGGAGACTAGCGGGAGTAATGAGCAGTTCTTC
TRBV5-6,TRBJ1-4,NA,NA,CASSLYPDRGEKLFF,TGTGCCAGCAGCTTGTATCCGGACCGGGGTGAAAAACTGTTTTTT
TRBV23-1,TRBJ2-4,NA,NA,CASSPRGELKNIQYF,TGCGCCAGCAGTCCCCGCGGGGAACTCAAAAACATTCAGTACTTC
TRBV7-7,TRBJ2-1,NA,NA,CASSLTGRNEQFF,TGTGCCAGCAGCCTCACAGGGCGTAATGAGCAGTTCTTC
TRBV5-1,TRBJ2-3,NA,NA,CASSLSQGTDTQYF,TGCGCCAGCAGCTTAAGTCAGGGAACAGATACGCAGTATTTT
TRBV19,TRBJ2-1,TRBD2,NA,CASSISFRLAEQFF,TGTGCCAGTAGTATTTCGTTTCGACTAGCCGAGCAGTTCTTC
TRBV11-3,TRBJ1-2,NA,NA,CASSDKGVEGYTF,TGTGCCAGCAGCGATAAGGGGGTTGAGGGCTACACCTTC
TRBV5-4,TRBJ2-3,TRBD2,once,CASSLIGRGAREDTQYF,TGTGCCAGCAGCTTGATAGGGCGGGGGGCCCGGGAGGATACGCAGTATTTT
TRBV6-6,TRBJ1-2,TRBD1,NA,CASSYPPGQRDGYTF,TGTGCCAGCAGTTACCCGCCGGGACAGAGGGATGGCTACACCTTC
TRBV28,TRBJ1-2,TRBD1,NA,CASSPLRDRVGYGYTF,TGTGCCAGCAGCCCCTTGCGGGACAGGGTAGGCTATGGCTACACCTTC
TRBV4-3,TRBJ2-5,TRBD2,once,CASSPTPPSSGRAALETQYF,TGCGCCAGCAGCCCTACTCCTCCCTCCAGCGGGAGGGCCGCTTTAGAGACCCAGTACTTC
TRBV5-6,TRBJ2-2,NA,NA,CASSSISGNTGELFF,TGTGCCAGCAGCTCAATTAGCGGGAACACCGGGGAGCTGTTTTTT
TRBV5-1,TRBJ1-2,TRBD1,NA,CASSPGQGPSGYTF,TGCGCCAGCAGCCCCGGACAGGGGCCAAGTGGCTACACCTTC
TRBV24-1,TRBJ2-3,TRBD2,NA,CATSVEPGGSRADTQYF,TGTGCCACCAGTGTCGAACCGGGGGGAAGCAGAGCAGATACGCAGTATTTT
TRBV19,TRBJ1-5,NA,NA,CASSIARDTPSQHF,TGTGCCAGTAGTATCGCCCGGGACACACCCTCCCAGCATTTT
TRBV7-9,TRBJ2-5,TRBD1,NA,CASSLGLRDRVSSEGTQYF,TGTGCCAGCAGCTTAGGTCTCCGGGACAGGGTCTCCTCGGAGGGGACCCAGTACTTC
TRBV29-1,TRBJ1-2,TRBD1,few,CSVRGDRGYGYTF,TGCAGCGTGAGGGGGGACAGGGGATATGGCTACACCTTC
TRBV2,TRBJ1-2,NA,NA,CASSPDNNYGYTF,TGTGCCAGCAGTCCCGACAATAACTATGGCTACACCTTC
TRBV7-9,TRBJ2-1,TRBD2,NA,CASRRPGLAGDEQFF,TGTGCCAGCAGACGGCCGGGACTAGCGGGAGATGAGCAGTTCTTC
TRBV4-1,TRBJ1-1,TRBD1,NA,CASSQGQGFRNTEAFF,TGCGCCAGCAGCCAGGGACAGGGGTTTCGGAACACTGAAGCTTTCTTT
TRBV21-1,TRBJ2-2,NA,once,CASREVTGELFF,TGTGCCAGCAGGGAGGTCACCGGGGAGCTGTTTTTT
TRBV6-5,TRBJ2-2,NA,NA,CASSYSTGGSTGELFF,TGTGCCAGCAGTTACTCGACAGGTGGTTCGACCGGGGAGCTGTTTTTT
TRBV5-1,TRBJ1-6,NA,NA,CASSSKLAGGINSPLHF,TGCGCCAGCAGCTCGAAATTGGCGGGGGGGATCAATTCACCCCTCCACTTT
TRBV28,TRBJ1-6,NA,NA,CASSLSGIKTYNSPLHF,TGTGCCAGCAGTTTATCGGGAATCAAGACCTATAATTCACCCCTCCACTTT
TRBV7-9,TRBJ1-5,NA,once,CASSLTDTNQPQHF,TGTGCCAGCAGCTTAACAGATACCAATCAGCCCCAGCATTTT
TRBV19,TRBJ1-2,TRBD1,NA,CASSMLQGAITYGYTF,TGTGCCAGTAGTATGTTACAGGGGGCTATTACGTATGGCTACACCTTC
TRBV7-8,TRBJ2-3,TRBD2,once,CASSLARPSGLDTQYF,TGTGCCAGCAGCTTAGCGAGGCCTAGCGGATTAGATACGCAGTATTTT
TRBV11-3,TRBJ2-1,NA,NA,CASSLVGSLRSSINEQFF,TGTGCCAGCAGCTTAGTTGGATCCTTGCGGAGTTCGATCAATGAGCAGTTCTTC
TRBV2,TRBJ2-5,TRBD1,NA,CASSDRGAPETQYF,TGTGCCAGCAGCGACAGGGGGGCCCCAGAGACCCAGTACTTC
TRBV10-1,TRBJ1-3,TRBD1,NA,CATSQGAGNTIYF,TGCGCCACCTCTCAGGGGGCTGGAAACACCATATATTTT
TRBV2,TRBJ2-3,NA,NA,CASSGRDTDTQYF,TGTGCCAGCAGCGGACGGGACACAGATACGCAGTATTTT
TRBV11-3,TRBJ1-1,NA,once,CASSRMGGNTEAFF,TGTGCCAGCAGCCGGATGGGAGGGAACACTGAAGCTTTCTTT
TRBV29-1,TRBJ2-2,NA,NA,CSAFLLNTGELFF,TGCAGCGCGTTCCTCCTGAACACCGGGGAGCTGTTTTTT
TRBV27,TRBJ2-1,NA,NA,CASSLWLWRALGDEQFF,TGTGCCAGCAGTTTATGGCTGTGGAGGGCCCTCGGAGATGAGCAGTTCTTC
TRBV10-2,TRBJ1-1,TRBD1,NA,CASSQTGAFTEAFF,TGCGCCAGCAGTCAGACAGGGGCTTTTACTGAAGCTTTCTTT
TRBV6-1,TRBJ1-2,NA,NA,CASSEAGAMGYTF,TGTGCCAGCAGTGAAGCAGGGGCAATGGGCTACACCTTC
TRBV24-1,TRBJ1-5,TRBD1,NA,CATSDHRGNNQPQHF,TGTGCCACCAGTGATCACAGGGGGAACAATCAGCCCCAGCATTTT
TRBV12-2,TRBJ2-1,NA,NA,CASRPALASGNNEQFF,TGTGCAAGTCGCCCAGCCCTGGCTAGCGGGAACAATGAGCAGTTCTTC
TRBV6-5,TRBJ1-4,NA,NA,CASRSGTSGEKLFF,TGTGCCAGCAGGTCCGGGACATCGGGTGAAAAACTGTTTTTT
TRBV6-1,TRBJ2-3,TRBD2,NA,CASSESGGAPADTQYF,TGTGCCAGCAGTGAAAGCGGGGGGGCCCCGGCAGATACGCAGTATTTT
TRBV2,TRBJ2-3,NA,NA,CASSGRGSTDTQYF,TGTGCCAGCAGTGGGCGAGGGAGTACAGATACGCAGTATTTT
TRBV29-1,TRBJ1-6,TRBD1,NA,CTPNAGGTLNSPLHF,TGCACCCCAAACGCAGGGGGGACACTCAATTCACCCCTCCACTTT
TRBV27,TRBJ2-5,NA,NA,CASSHRRAANQETQYF,TGTGCCAGCAGTCACAGGAGGGCGGCCAACCAAGAGACCCAGTACTTC
TRBV4-2,TRBJ1-3,NA,NA,CASSQDRGNSGNTIYF,TGTGCCAGCAGCCAAGATCGGGGGAACTCTGGAAACACCATATATTTT
TRBV9,TRBJ1-2,NA,NA,CASGKAGVYGYTF,TGTGCCAGCGGTAAGGCAGGGGTCTATGGCTACACCTTC
TRBV3-1/TRBV3-2,TRBJ1-2,TRBD1,NA,CASSQVAGGHYGYTF,TGTGCCAGCAGCCAAGTAGCAGGGGGGCACTATGGCTACACCTTC
TRBV28,TRBJ2-1,TRBD1,NA,CASSPDRGEGNEQFF,TGTGCCAGCAGTCCCGACAGGGGCGAAGGCAATGAGCAGTTCTTC
TRBV28,TRBJ1-1,TRBD1,NA,CASSSPRRTGGNTEAFF,TGTGCCAGCAGTAGCCCGCGAAGGACAGGGGGCAACACTGAAGCTTTCTTT
TRBV5-1,TRBJ2-5,NA,NA,CASRFRGEETQYF,TGCGCCAGCAGGTTTCGGGGTGAGGAGACCCAGTACTTC
TRBV19,TRBJ2-1,NA,NA,CASSMAGAYNEQFF,TGTGCCAGTAGTATGGCAGGTGCTTACAATGAGCAGTTCTTC
TRBV7-9,TRBJ1-2,NA,NA,CASSPPGLYRYGYTF,TGTGCCAGCAGCCCACCGGGACTATATCGCTATGGCTACACCTTC
TRBV27,TRBJ1-2,TRBD1,NA,CASSLVSTGAKGGYTF,TGTGCCAGCAGTTTAGTTAGTACAGGGGCAAAGGGTGGCTACACCTTC
TRBV5-1,TRBJ2-4,NA,NA,CASSLAGQVSDIQYF,TGCGCCAGCAGCTTGGCAGGGCAGGTCAGTGACATTCAGTACTTC
TRBV7-9,TRBJ2-2,NA,NA,CASSPTGSGELFF,TGTGCCAGCAGCCCCACAGGGTCCGGGGAGCTGTTTTTT